A selection of T cell receptor beta chains follows, all from one sample in a study of regulatory T cells in long-lasting Graves disease. TCRdb recomputed calls from the multiplex PCR reads with MiXCR, one row per CDR3 protein. The table records about 460,000 distinct CDR3 sequences, 20% to 25% of them present only once. Sequenced material: peripheral blood mononuclear cells (PBMCs), taken when the disease was refractory, from a patient treated with antithyroid drugs. The receptors were sampled from a female donor with Graves disease. The CDR3 runs from the conserved cysteine through the conserved F or W. A D gene is named only where the DNA matches it firmly. Clone sizes are given selectively: once, few, many, or a class where the clone is expanded.

J | D | V | size | DNA | CDR3
TRBJ1-2 | NA | TRBV28 | NA | TGTGCCAGCAGCTTCCCGCGGGAAGGTGGCTACACCTTC | CASSFPREGGYTF
TRBJ2-6 | NA | TRBV11-2 | few | TGTGCCAGCAGCTTAGTTCAGGGGTCAGGGGCCAACGTCCTGACTTTC | CASSLVQGSGANVLTF
TRBJ1-4 | NA | TRBV7-9 | few | TGTGCCAGCAGCCCCGCCACGGCAGGGTGGGAAAAACTGTTTTTT | CASSPATAGWEKLFF
TRBJ1-1 | NA | TRBV16 | many | TGTGCCAGCAGCCAACGAGGGTTGAACACTGAAGCTTTCTTT | CASSQRGLNTEAFF
TRBJ1-1 | NA | TRBV20-1 | few | TGCAGTACCCCGGACGAATCTGAAGCTTTCTTT | CSTPDESEAFF
TRBJ1-1 | NA | TRBV20-1 | few | TGCAGTGCTCAGGTAGAATCCGGGAACACTGAAGCTTTCTTT | CSAQVESGNTEAFF
TRBJ2-7 | TRBD2 | TRBV28 | many | TGTGCCAGCAGTTTTTCCTCGGGGGGGCCTTACGAGCAGTACTTC | CASSFSSGGPYEQYF
TRBJ2-2 | NA | TRBV7-6 | many | TGTGCCAGCAGCCCTAAACAGGGACCGGGTCGGGAGCTGTTTTTT | CASSPKQGPGRELFF
TRBJ2-7 | TRBD1 | TRBV27 | NA | TGTGCCAGCCGACAGGGGGCCCACTACGAGCAGTACTTC | CASRQGAHYEQYF
TRBJ1-1 | TRBD1 | TRBV4-2 | NA | TGTGCCAGCAGCCAAGATACAGGGGCGCTGATCACTGAAGCTTTCTTT | CASSQDTGALITEAFF
TRBJ1-4 | NA | TRBV7-2 | many | TGTGCCAGCAGCTTCGAGGCGCAGGCAGAGAAACTGTTTTTT | CASSFEAQAEKLFF
TRBJ2-7 | NA | TRBV7-9 | NA | TGTGCCAGCAGCTTGCTGGACCAACTCTACGAGCAGTACTTC | CASSLLDQLYEQYF
TRBJ2-7 | NA | TRBV28 | many | TGTGCCAGCAGGTACAGGCCACACCGATCCGACGAGCAGTACTTC | CASRYRPHRSDEQYF
TRBJ2-7 | NA | TRBV5-6 | NA | TGTGCCAGCAGCTCCTTGTCGGAGGCCCTGTACGAGCAGTACTTC | CASSSLSEALYEQYF
TRBJ1-5 | NA | TRBV10-3 | few | TGTGCCATCGGTCCGAGGGGGGGGGCTCAGCCCCAGCATTTT | CAIGPRGGAQPQHF
TRBJ1-4 | TRBD1 | TRBV29-1 | NA | TGCAGCGTTGCGGGACAGAAGACAACTAATGAAAAACTGTTTTTT | CSVAGQKTTNEKLFF
TRBJ2-5 | TRBD1 | TRBV6-5 | many | TGTGCCAGCAGTTACCGGACAGGGGGTGAGACCCAGTACTTC | CASSYRTGGETQYF
TRBJ1-2 | NA | TRBV20-1 | few | TGCAGTGCTAGCCACTTACCATCGAACTATGGCTACACCTTC | CSASHLPSNYGYTF
TRBJ2-7 | NA | TRBV7-9 | many | TGTGCCAGCTCACCATCGGGACTTAGCTACGAGCAGTACTTC | CASSPSGLSYEQYF
TRBJ2-5 | NA | TRBV29-1 | many | TGCAGCGCCCTCCCGGGGGCGGGGGAGGAGACCCAGTACTTC | CSALPGAGEETQYF
TRBJ1-1 | NA | TRBV7-2 | many | TGTGCCAGCAGTTCGGCGAGCATAACGAACACTGAAGCTTTCTTT | CASSSASITNTEAFF
TRBJ2-7 | TRBD1 | TRBV28 | many | TGTGCCAGCAGTCCGCAGGGGGTTGTCTACGAGCAGTACTTC | CASSPQGVVYEQYF
TRBJ1-2 | NA | TRBV14 | NA | TGTGCCAGCAGCCAAACCGGGCCGGGGGACTATGGCTACACCTTC | CASSQTGPGDYGYTF
TRBJ2-5 | TRBD2 | TRBV7-2 | NA | TGTGCCAGCAGCTTAAGTGTAGCGGGGGGTCAAGAGACCCAGTACTTC | CASSLSVAGGQETQYF
TRBJ1-1 | NA | TRBV5-1 | NA | TGCGCCAGCAGCCTGATATTTGGGGACCCTGAAGCTTTCTTT | CASSLIFGDPEAFF
TRBJ2-1 | TRBD1 | TRBV11-2 | NA | TGTGCCAGCAGCTTAGTTGCCCTAGCGACAGGGGGTGAGGGGAATGAGCAGTTCTTC | CASSLVALATGGEGNEQFF
TRBJ1-3 | NA | TRBV3-1 | many | TGTGCCAGCAGCCGGGGGGCGAGAAACACCATATATTTT | CASSRGARNTIYF
TRBJ1-2 | TRBD1 | TRBV4-3 | many | TGCGCCAGCAGCCAGATGCACAGGGGTAATAACTATGGCTACACCTTC | CASSQMHRGNNYGYTF
TRBJ2-7 | NA | TRBV7-2 | NA | TGTGCCAGCAGCTTAGATTCAGTTGACTACGAGCAGTACTTC | CASSLDSVDYEQYF
TRBJ2-3 | TRBD2 | TRBV20-1 | few | TGCAGGGGTAGCGGGGGGGCCCCAGATACGCAGTATTTT | CRGSGGAPDTQYF
TRBJ2-6 | NA | TRBV20-1 | many | TGCAGTGCTTGGGGAAGAACTGGGGCCAACGTCCTGACTTTC | CSAWGRTGANVLTF